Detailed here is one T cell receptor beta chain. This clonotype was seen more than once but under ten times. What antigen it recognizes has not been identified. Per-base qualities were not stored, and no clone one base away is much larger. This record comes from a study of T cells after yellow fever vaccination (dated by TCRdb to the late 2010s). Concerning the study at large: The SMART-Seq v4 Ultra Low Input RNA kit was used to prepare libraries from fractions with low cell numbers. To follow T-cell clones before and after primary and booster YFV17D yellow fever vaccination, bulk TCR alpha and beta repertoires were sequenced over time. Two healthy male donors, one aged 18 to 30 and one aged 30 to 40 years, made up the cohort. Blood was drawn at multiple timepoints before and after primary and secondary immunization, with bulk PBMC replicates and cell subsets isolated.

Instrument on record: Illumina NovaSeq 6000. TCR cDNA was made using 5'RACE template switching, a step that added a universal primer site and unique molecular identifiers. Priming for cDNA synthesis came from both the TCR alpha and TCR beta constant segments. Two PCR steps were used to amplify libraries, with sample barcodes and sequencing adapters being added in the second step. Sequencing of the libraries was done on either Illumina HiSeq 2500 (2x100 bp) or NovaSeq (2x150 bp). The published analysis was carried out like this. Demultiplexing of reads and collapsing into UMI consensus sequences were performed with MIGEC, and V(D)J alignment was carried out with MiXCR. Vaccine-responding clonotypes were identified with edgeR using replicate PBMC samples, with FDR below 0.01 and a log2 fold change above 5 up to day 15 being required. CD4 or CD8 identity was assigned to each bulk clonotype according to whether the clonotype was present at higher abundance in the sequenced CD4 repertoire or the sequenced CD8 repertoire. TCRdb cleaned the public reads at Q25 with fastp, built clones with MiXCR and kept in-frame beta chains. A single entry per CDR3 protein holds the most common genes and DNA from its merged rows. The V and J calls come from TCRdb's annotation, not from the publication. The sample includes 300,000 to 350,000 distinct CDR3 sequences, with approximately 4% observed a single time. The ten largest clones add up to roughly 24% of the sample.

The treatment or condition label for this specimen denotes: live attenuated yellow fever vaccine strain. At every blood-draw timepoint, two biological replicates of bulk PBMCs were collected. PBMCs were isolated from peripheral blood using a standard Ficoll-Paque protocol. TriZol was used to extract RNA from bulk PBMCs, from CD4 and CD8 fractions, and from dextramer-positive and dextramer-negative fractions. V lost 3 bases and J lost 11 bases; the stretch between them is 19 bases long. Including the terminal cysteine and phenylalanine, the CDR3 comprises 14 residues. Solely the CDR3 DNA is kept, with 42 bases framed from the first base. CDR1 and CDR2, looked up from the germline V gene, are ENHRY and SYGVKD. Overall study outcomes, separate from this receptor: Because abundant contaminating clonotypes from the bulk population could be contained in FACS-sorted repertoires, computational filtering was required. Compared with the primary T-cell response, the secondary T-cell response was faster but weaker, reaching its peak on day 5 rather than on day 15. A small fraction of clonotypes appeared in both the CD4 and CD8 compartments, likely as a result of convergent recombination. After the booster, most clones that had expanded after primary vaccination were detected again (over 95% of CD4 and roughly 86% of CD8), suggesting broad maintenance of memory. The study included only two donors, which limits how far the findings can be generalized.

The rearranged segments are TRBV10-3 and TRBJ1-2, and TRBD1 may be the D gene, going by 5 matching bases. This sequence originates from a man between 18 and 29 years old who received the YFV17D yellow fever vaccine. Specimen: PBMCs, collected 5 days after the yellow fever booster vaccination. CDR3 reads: CAISDTGENSAYTF. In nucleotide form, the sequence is TGTGCCATCAGTGACACGGGGGAGAATTCCGCTTACACCTTC.